Detailed here is one T cell receptor (beta chain). This clone appeared once. The antigen this receptor binds is unknown. Nothing much larger sits one base from this clone, and base qualities are not available. The collaborating institutions used their own protocols to collect whole blood in K2EDTA tubes. For TCRbeta analysis, collaborator samples were shipped as frozen whole blood, as isolated PBMCs, or as DNA extracted from either sample type. The germline V gene sets CDR1 to LGHNA and CDR2 to YSLEER. The CDR3 starts with the cysteine, ends with the phenylalanine, and has 18 residues. Of the read, only the CDR3 DNA is kept; its 54 bases are in frame from base 1. Trimming leaves V shorter by 4 bases and J shorter by 0 bases, with the junction holding 13 bases beyond the gene matches. The data were taken from a study of blood T cell repertoires in COVID-19 (dated by TCRdb to 2020 to 2021). Concerning the study at large: The collaborator samples originated in the United States, Italy and Spain and spanned the acute and convalescent phases of COVID-19. The prospective study material was composed of cDNA or gDNA derived from T cells, B-cell-depleted T cells, or PBMCs. The dataset comprised deeply sampled blood TCRbeta repertoires from subjects exposed to, actively infected with, or recovered from COVID-19. The repertoires were made available in a free public database intended to serve as a resource for research on the immune response to SARS-CoV-2. The samples were drawn from two sources: the first 160 participants of the ongoing ImmuneRACE study, and 1,000 to 1,500 subjects contributed by 6 global collaborators. Nearly every sample came with metadata listing a de-identified subject ID, COVID-19 status, age in years and sex. Where available, HLA class I and class II types were obtained from metadata supplied by the sample provider rather than from assay-based typing.

The paper's findings and limits, for the study overall: Clinical and demographic metadata were provided uncurated, with the amount varying by source and participant.

TCRbeta CDR3 regions were amplified from genomic DNA by means of the immunoSEQ Assay, a bias-controlled multiplex PCR. On the authors' methods: The number of nucleated cells in each sample was estimated by amplification of reference gene primers within the assay. To quantify the absolute abundance of each unique TCRbeta CDR3 rearrangement, sequence reads were collapsed and filtered. For each sample, productive Simpson clonality was calculated by taking the square root of Simpson's diversity index across productive rearrangements. TCRdb's version of the immuneACCESS table is confined to in-frame rearrangements and falls short of the full clone set. An unresolved V gene accounts for under half of the shortfall where checked; the remainder is of unknown origin. V, J and clone size derive from that table, while D and trimming were established from the DNA sequence. The sample table contains 100,000 to 140,000 clones; only one count was recorded for approximately 90% of them. The ten largest make up roughly 1.2% of the sample.

The specimen was peripheral blood. The TCR was taken from a woman aged 25 to 39 with acute or convalescent COVID-19. The rearrangement combines TRBV4-3 with TRBJ2-7; 9 bases in the middle match TRBD1. CDR3 region: CASSRSRLGTGISYEQYF. The DNA sequence is given as TGCGCCAGCAGCCGCTCCCGTCTCGGGACAGGGATCTCCTACGAGCAGTACTTC.